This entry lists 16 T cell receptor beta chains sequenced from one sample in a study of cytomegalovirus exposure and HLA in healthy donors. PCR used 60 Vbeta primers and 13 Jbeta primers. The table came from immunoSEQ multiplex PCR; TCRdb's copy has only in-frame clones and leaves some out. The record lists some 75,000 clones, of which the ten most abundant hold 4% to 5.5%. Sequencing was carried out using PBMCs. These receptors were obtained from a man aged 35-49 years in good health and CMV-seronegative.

The CDR3 nucleotides are TGCGCCAGCAGCCCCCGAAGGGAGGCTCCCCTCCACTTT. Residues: CASSPRREAPLHF. The chain links TRBV4-3 to TRBJ1-6; D is undetermined. Germline lookup yields CDR1 LGHNA and CDR2 YSLEER. Trimming shortened V by 4 bases and J by 13 bases, and 14 bases separated the two germline ends. This CDR3 spans 13 amino acids.

The CDR3 DNA follows: TGTGCCAGCAGCTTAAATTCTAATACAGCTTTCTTT. This codes for CASSLNSNTAFF. The V and J genes are TRBV7-9 and TRBJ1-1, with no clear D. V was trimmed by 2 bases and J by 10 bases, leaving 11 bases between them. The CDR3 has 12 residues. Germline-derived CDR1 and CDR2 are SEHNR and FQNEAQ (reference sequence).

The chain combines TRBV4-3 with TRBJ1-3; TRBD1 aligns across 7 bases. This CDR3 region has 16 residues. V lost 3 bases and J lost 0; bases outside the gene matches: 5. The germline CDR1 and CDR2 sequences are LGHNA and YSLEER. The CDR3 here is CASSHQTGISGNTIYF. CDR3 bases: TGCGCCAGCAGCCATCAGACAGGGATCTCTGGAAACACCATATATTTT.

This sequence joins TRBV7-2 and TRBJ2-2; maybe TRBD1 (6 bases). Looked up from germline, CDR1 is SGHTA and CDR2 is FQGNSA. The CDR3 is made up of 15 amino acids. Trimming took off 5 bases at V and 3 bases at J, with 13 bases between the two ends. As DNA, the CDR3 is TGTGCCAGCAGCCGCTATTCAGGGGACACCGGGGAGCTGTTTTTT. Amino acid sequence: CASSRYSGDTGELFF.

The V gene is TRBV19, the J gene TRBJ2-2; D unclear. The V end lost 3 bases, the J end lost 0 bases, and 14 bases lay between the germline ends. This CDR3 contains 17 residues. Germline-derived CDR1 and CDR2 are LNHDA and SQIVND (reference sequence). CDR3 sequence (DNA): TGTGCCAGTAGTATTGAAGAGGTGCTCGCGAACACCGGGGAGCTGTTTTTT. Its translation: CASSIEEVLANTGELFF.

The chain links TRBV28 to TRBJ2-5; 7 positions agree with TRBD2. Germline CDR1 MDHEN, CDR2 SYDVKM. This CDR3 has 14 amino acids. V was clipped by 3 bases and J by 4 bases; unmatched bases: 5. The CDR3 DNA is TGTGCCAGCAGTTTGGGAGGGGACCGAGAGACCCAGTACTTC. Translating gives CASSLGGDRETQYF.

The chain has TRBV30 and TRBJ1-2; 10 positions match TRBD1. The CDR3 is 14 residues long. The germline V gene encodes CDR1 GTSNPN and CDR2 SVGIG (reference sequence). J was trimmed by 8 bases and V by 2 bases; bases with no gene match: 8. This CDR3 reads CAWSKGQGYMGYTF. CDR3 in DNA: TGTGCCTGGAGTAAGGGACAGGGGTATATGGGCTACACCTTC. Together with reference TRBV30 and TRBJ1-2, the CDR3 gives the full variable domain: SQTIHQWPATLVQPVGSPLSLECTVEGTSNPNLYWYRQAAGRGLQLLFYSVGIGQISSEVPQNLSASRPQDRQFILSSKKLLLSDSGFYLCAWSKGQGYMGYTFGSGTRLTVV.

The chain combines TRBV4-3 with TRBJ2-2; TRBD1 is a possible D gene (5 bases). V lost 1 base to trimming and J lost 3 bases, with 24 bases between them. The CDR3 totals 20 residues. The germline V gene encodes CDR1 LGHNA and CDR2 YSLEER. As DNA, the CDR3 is TGCGCCAGCAGCCAAGCGTTTAGGACACCCGATTTACCCTACACCGGGGAGCTGTTTTTT. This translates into CASSQAFRTPDLPYTGELFF.

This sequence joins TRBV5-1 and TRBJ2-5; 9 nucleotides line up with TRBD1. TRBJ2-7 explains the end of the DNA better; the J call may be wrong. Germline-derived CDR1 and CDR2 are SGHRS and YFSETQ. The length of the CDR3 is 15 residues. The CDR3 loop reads CASSQNRGLKYEQYF. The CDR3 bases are TGCGCCAGCAGCCAAAACAGGGGGCTTAAGTACGAGCAGTACTTC.

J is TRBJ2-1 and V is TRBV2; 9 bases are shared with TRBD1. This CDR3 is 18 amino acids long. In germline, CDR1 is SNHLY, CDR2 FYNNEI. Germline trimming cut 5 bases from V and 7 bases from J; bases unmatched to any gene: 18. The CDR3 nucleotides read TGTGCCAGCAGTCCTGAACCCCCAACAGGGGGCGCGAGAAATGAGCAGTTCTTC. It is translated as CASSPEPPTGGARNEQFF.

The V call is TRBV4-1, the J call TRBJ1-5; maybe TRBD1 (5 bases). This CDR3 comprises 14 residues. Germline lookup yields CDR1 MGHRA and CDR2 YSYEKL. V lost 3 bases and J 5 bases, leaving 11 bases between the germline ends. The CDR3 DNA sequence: TGCGCCAGCAGCCAGACGGACAATCATCAGCCCCAGCATTTT. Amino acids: CASSQTDNHQPQHF.

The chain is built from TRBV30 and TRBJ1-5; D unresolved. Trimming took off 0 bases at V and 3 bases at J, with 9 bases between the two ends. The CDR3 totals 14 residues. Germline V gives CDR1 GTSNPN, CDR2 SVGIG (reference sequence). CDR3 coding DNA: TGTGCCTGGAGTGTTGAACAGATCAATCAGCCCCAGCATTTT. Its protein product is CAWSVEQINQPQHF.

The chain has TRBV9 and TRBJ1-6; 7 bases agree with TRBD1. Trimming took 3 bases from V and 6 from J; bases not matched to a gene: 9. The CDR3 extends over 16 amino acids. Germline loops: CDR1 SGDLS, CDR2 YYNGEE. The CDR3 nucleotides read TGTGCCAGCAGCGAAGACCCCGGGACAGCTAATTCACCCCTCCACTTT. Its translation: CASSEDPGTANSPLHF. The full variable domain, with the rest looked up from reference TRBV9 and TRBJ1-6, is DSGVTQTPKHLITATGQRVTLRCSPRSGDLSVYWYQQSLDQGLQFLIQYYNGEERAKGNILERFSAQQFPDLHSELNLSSLELGDSALYFCASSEDPGTANSPLHFGNGTRLTVT.

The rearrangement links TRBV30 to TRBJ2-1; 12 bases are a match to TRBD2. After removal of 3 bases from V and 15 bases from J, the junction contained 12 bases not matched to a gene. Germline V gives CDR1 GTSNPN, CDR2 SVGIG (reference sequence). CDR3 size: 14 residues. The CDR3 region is CAWRTSGGPIRMFF. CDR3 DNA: TGTGCCTGGAGAACTAGCGGGGGGCCTATCCGCATGTTCTTC.

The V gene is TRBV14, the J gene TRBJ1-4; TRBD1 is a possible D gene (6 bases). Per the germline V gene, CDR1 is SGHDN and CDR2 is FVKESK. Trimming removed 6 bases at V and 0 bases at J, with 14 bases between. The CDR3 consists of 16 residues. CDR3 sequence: CASSQTGIATNEKLFF. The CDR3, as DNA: TGTGCCAGCAGTCAAACAGGGATTGCAACTAATGAAAAACTGTTTTTT.

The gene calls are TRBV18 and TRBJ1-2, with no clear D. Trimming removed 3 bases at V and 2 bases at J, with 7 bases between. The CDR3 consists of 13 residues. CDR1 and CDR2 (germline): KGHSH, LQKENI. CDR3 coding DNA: TGTGCCAGCTCACCCACAAAAAACTATGGCTACACCTTC. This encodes CASSPTKNYGYTF.